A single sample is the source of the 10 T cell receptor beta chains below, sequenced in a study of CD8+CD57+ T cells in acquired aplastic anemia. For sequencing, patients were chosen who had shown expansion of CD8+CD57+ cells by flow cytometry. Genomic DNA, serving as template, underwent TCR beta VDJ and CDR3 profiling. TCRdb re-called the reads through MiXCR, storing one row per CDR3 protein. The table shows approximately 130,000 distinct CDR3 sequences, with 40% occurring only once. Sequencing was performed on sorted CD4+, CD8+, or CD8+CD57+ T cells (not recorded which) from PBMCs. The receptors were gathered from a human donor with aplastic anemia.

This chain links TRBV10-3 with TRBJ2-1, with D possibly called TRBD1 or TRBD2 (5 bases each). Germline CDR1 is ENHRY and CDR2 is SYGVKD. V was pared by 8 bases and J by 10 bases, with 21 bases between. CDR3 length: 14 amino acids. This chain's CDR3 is CAICASGGAWEQFF. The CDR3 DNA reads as TGTGCCATCTGTGCTAGTGGGGGAGCCTGGGAGCAGTTCTTC.

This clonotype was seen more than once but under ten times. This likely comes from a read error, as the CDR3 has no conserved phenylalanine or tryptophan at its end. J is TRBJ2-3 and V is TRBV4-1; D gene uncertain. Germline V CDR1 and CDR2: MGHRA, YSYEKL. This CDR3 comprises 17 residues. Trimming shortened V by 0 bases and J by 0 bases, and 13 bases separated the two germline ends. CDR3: CASSQDAAQSSTDTQYS. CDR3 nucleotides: TGCGCCAGCAGCCAAGATGCAGCACAGTCTAGCACAGATACGCAGTATTCT.

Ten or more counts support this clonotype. CDR3 DNA sequence: TGTGCCAGTAGTATACCCCTGACAGGGGCCACAGATACGCAGTATTTT. It encodes CASSIPLTGATDTQYF. The rearrangement uses TRBV19 and TRBJ2-3; 8 nucleotides agree with TRBD1. This CDR3 spans 16 amino acids. Germline V gene lookup returns CDR1 LNHDA and CDR2 SQIVND (reference sequence). J was trimmed by 2 bases and V by 2 bases; bases with no gene match: 6.

The CDR3 DNA is TGTGCCAGCAGCACGCAGGGGTTAAATTCACCCCTCCACTTT. It yields the protein CASSTQGLNSPLHF. The gene calls are TRBV7-6 and TRBJ1-6; tentatively, D is TRBD1 (6 bases). V was cut by 5 bases and J by 7 bases, with 12 bases left in between. Per germline, CDR1 SGHVS and CDR2 FNYEAQ. The CDR3 consists of 14 residues.

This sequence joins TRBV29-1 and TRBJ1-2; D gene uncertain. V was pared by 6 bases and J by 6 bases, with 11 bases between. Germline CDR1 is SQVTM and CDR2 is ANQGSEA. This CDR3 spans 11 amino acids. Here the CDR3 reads CSVWEAHGYTF. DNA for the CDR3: TGCAGCGTCTGGGAGGCTCATGGCTACACCTTC.

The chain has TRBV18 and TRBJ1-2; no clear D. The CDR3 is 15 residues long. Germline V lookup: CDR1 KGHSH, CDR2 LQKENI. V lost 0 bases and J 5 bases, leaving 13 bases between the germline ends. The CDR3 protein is CASSPPSKGPYGYTF. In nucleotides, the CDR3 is TGTGCCAGCTCACCACCGAGTAAAGGACCATATGGCTACACCTTC.

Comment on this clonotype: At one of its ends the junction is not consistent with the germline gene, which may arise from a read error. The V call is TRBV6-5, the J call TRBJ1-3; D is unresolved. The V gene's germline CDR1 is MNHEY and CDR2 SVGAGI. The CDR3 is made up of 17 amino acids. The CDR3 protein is CASSSTLLTASGNTVYF. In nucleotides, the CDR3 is TGTGCCAGCAGTTCTACCCTTTTGACGGCTTCTGGAAACACCGTATATTTT.

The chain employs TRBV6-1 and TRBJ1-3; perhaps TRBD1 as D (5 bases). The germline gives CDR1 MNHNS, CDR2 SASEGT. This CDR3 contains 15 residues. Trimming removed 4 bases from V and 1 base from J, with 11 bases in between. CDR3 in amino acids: CASSGQLLSGNTIYF. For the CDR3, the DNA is TGTGCCAGCAGTGGACAGCTTCTTTCTGGAAACACCATATATTTT.

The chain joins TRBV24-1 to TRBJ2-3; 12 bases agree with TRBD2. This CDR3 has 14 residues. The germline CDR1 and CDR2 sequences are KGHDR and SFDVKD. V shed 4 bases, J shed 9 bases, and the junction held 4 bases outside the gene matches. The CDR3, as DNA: TGTGCCACCAGTGACCGGACTAGCGGGGACACGCAGTATTTT. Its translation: CATSDRTSGDTQYF.

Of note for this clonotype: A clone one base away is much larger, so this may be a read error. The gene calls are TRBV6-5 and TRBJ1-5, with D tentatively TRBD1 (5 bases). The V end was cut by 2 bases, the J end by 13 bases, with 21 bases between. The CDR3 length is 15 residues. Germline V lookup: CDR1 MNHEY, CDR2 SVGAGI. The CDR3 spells CASSYRGGSTDTQHF. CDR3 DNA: TGTGCCAGCAGTTACCGCGGGGGAAGCACAGATACGCAGCATTTT.